This T cell receptor (beta chain) was sequenced in a study of response to subunit inactivated influenza vaccine. TCRdb reprocessed the RT-PCR reads via MiXCR and lists one record per CDR3 protein. The table has about 700,000 distinct CDR3 sequences, 15% to 18% seen once. Of note for this clonotype: What it recognizes is unknown.

Whole-study results and caveats: Seasonal influenza vaccination, on each occasion, was suggested by the authors to recruit few new T cells.

Germline assignment: CDR1 MDHEN and CDR2 SYDVKM. The CDR3 sequence is 15 residues long. The junction had 12 bases not matched to a gene; V was cut back by 1 base and J by 11 bases. Sequences were derived from PBMCs from blood, sampled about 13 days after vaccination. This TCR derives from a man aged 45-65 years who received an inactivated influenza vaccine. V usage is TRBV28 and J usage is TRBJ2-3; 7 nucleotides line up with TRBD2. The CDR3 nucleotides are TGTGCCAGCAGTTTATTCGGACTAGTAATCGGAAAGCAGTATTTT. Translated, it gives CASSLFGLVIGKQYF.